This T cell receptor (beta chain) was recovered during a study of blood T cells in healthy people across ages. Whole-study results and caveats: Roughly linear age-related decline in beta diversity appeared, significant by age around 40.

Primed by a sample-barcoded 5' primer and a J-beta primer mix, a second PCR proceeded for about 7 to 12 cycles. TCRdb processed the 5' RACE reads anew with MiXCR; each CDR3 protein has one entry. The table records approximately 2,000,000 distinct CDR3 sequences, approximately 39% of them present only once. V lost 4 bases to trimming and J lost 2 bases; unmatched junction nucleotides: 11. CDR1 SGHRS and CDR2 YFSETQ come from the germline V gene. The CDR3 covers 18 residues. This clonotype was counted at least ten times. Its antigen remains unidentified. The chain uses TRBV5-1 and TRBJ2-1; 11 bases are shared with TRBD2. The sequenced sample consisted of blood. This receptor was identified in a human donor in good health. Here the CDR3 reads CASSPLAGGTLTYNEQFF. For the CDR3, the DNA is TGCGCCAGCAGCCCCCTAGCGGGGGGAACCCTTACCTACAATGAGCAGTTCTTC.